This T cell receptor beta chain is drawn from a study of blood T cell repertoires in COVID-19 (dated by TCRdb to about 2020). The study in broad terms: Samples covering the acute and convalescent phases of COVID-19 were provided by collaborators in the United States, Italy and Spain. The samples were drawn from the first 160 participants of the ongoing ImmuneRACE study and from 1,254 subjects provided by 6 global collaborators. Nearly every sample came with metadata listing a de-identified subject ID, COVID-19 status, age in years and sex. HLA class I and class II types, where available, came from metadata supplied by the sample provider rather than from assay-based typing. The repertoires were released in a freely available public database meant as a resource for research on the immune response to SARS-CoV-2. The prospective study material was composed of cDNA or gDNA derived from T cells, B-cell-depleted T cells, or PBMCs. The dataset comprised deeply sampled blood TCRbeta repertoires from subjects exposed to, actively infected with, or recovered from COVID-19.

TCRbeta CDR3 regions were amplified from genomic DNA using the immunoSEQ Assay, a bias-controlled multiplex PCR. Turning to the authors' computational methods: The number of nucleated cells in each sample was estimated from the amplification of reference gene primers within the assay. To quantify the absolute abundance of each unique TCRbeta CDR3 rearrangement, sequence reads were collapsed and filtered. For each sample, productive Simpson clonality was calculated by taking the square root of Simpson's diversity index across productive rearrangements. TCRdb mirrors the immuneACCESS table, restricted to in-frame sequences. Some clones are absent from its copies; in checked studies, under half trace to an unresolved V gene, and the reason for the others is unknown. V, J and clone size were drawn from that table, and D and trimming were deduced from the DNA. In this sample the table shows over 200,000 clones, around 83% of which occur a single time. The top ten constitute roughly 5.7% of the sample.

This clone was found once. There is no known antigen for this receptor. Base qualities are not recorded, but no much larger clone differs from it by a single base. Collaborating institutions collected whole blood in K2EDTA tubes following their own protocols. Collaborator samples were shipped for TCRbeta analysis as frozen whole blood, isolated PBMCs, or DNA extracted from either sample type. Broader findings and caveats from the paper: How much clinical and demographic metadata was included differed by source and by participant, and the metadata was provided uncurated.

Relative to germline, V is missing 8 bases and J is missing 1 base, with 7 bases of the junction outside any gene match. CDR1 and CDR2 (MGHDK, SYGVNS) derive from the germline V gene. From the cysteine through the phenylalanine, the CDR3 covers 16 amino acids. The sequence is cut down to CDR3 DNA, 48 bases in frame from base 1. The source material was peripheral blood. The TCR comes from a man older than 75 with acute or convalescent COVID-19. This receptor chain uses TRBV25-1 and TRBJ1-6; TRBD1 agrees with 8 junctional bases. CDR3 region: CASSGQGGSYNSPLHF. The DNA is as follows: TGTGCCAGCTCAGGACAGGGTGGATCCTATAATTCACCCCTCCACTTT. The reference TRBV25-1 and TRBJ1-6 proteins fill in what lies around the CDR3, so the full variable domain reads EADIYQTPRYLVIGTGKKITLECSQTMGHDKMYWYQQDPGMELHLIHYSYGVNSTEKGDLSSESTVSRIRTEHFPLTLESARPSHTSQYLCASSGQGGSYNSPLHFGNGTRLTVT.